A selection of T cell receptor beta chains follows, all from one sample in a study of technical replicates of blood from a few donors. Only in-frame clones appear in the TCRdb table, and some are missing; sequencing was by immunoSEQ multiplex PCR. Of tens of thousands of clones in the sample, around 90% were seen once. Sequenced sample: T cells isolated from PBMCs. Receptors originate from a human donor in good health. CDR3s include the opening cysteine and the closing phenylalanine or tryptophan. Each record gives: J gene, D gene, clone size, V gene, CDR3 protein, CDR3 DNA. A D gene is named only where the DNA matches it firmly. Only part of the rows carry a size: once, few, many, or a class if the clone is expanded.

J: TRBJ2-7; D: TRBD1; size: .; V: TRBV29-1; CDR3: CSVIAGTGPYEQYF; DNA: TGCAGCGTTATAGCCGGGACAGGGCCCTACGAGCAGTACTTC
J: TRBJ2-5; D: .; size: .; V: TRBV6-5; CDR3: CASSSPPVQETQYF; DNA: TGTGCCAGCAGTTCCCCCCCAGTACAAGAGACCCAGTACTTC
J: TRBJ2-3; D: .; size: .; V: TRBV10-3; CDR3: CAISESGRTDTQYF; DNA: TGTGCCATCAGTGAGTCTGGGCGCACAGATACGCAGTATTTT
J: TRBJ2-7; D: .; size: .; V: TRBV7-2; CDR3: CASSLGLSSVSGLIYEQYF; DNA: TGTGCCAGCAGCTTAGGCCTGTCTTCGGTATCGGGACTTATCTACGAGCAGTACTTC
J: TRBJ2-3; D: .; size: .; V: TRBV6-5; CDR3: CASRIQGLYTDTQYF; DNA: TGTGCCAGCAGGATACAGGGTCTTTACACAGATACGCAGTATTTT
J: TRBJ1-2; D: .; size: .; V: TRBV7-9; CDR3: CASSYSYGYTF; DNA: TGTGCCAGCAGCTACAGCTATGGCTACACCTTC
J: TRBJ2-1; D: .; size: .; V: TRBV9; CDR3: CASSLAGTYNEQFF; DNA: TGTGCCAGCAGCTTGGCCGGGACTTACAATGAGCAGTTCTTC
J: TRBJ1-1; D: .; size: .; V: TRBV10-1; CDR3: CASSPGDPREGEAFF; DNA: TGCGCCAGCAGTCCCGGGGACCCAAGGGAGGGTGAAGCTTTCTTT
J: TRBJ2-7; D: TRBD1; size: .; V: TRBV6-1; CDR3: CASSERTGGLLRYEQYF; DNA: TGTGCCAGCAGTGAGCGGACAGGGGGCTTATTACGCTACGAGCAGTACTTC
J: TRBJ1-2; D: .; size: .; V: TRBV4-1; CDR3: CASSQVPDYGYTF; DNA: TGCGCCAGCAGCCAAGTTCCAGACTATGGCTACACCTTC
J: TRBJ2-1; D: TRBD2; size: .; V: TRBV4-3; CDR3: CASSQDPAGEYNEQFF; DNA: TGCGCCAGCAGCCAAGATCCAGCGGGAGAGTACAATGAGCAGTTCTTC
J: TRBJ2-5; D: TRBD2; size: .; V: TRBV27; CDR3: CASSPGGETQYF; DNA: TGTGCCAGCAGTCCGGGGGGAGAGACCCAGTACTTC
J: TRBJ2-2; D: .; size: .; V: TRBV6-5; CDR3: CASSRGLDTGELFF; DNA: TGTGCCAGCAGTAGGGGTTTGGACACCGGGGAGCTGTTTTTT
J: TRBJ1-4; D: TRBD1; size: .; V: TRBV4-2; CDR3: CASSQRGGADEKLFF; DNA: TGTGCCAGCAGCCAAAGAGGGGGCGCGGATGAAAAACTGTTTTTT
J: TRBJ1-5; D: .; size: .; V: TRBV9; CDR3: CASSVGGGGQPQHF; DNA: TGTGCCAGCAGCGTAGGGGGTGGGGGGCAGCCCCAGCATTTT
J: TRBJ1-5; D: .; size: once; V: TRBV27; CDR3: CASSLYNSNQPQHF; DNA: TGTGCCAGCAGTTTATACAATAGCAATCAGCCCCAGCATTTT
J: TRBJ1-2; D: .; size: .; V: TRBV19; CDR3: CASSISGYGYTF; DNA: TGTGCCAGTAGTATTTCAGGGTATGGCTACACCTTC
J: TRBJ2-7; D: TRBD1; size: .; V: TRBV19; CDR3: CASSQQDRVGEQYF; DNA: TGTGCCAGTAGCCAACAGGACAGGGTGGGAGAGCAGTACTTC
J: TRBJ2-7; D: TRBD2; size: .; V: TRBV29-1; CDR3: CSATPGLAGGYEQYF; DNA: TGCAGCGCAACCCCGGGACTAGCGGGAGGCTACGAGCAGTACTTC
J: TRBJ2-3; D: .; size: .; V: TRBV6-4; CDR3: CASSSPGTDTQYF; DNA: TGTGCCAGCAGTTCACCGGGCACAGATACGCAGTATTTT
J: TRBJ1-1; D: TRBD1; size: .; V: TRBV18; CDR3: CASSRQGPNLPLNTEAFF; DNA: TGTGCCAGCTCACGACAGGGTCCCAACCTCCCCTTAAACACTGAAGCTTTCTTT
J: TRBJ1-5; D: .; size: .; V: TRBV19; CDR3: CASSGPPRPQHF; DNA: TGTGCCAGTAGTGGCCCCCCTCGGCCCCAGCATTTT
J: TRBJ2-5; D: TRBD2; size: .; V: TRBV29-1; CDR3: CSVDPASGNRETQYF; DNA: TGCAGCGTTGATCCGGCTAGCGGGAACCGAGAGACCCAGTACTTC
J: TRBJ2-7; D: .; size: .; V: TRBV6-5; CDR3: CASNTRMEGLHEQYF; DNA: TGTGCCAGCAATACTCGAATGGAGGGGCTTCACGAGCAGTACTTC
J: TRBJ1-5; D: TRBD1; size: .; V: TRBV7-6; CDR3: CASSRLGQGGGQPQHF; DNA: TGTGCCAGCAGCCGACTTGGACAGGGGGGAGGTCAGCCCCAGCATTTT
J: TRBJ2-7; D: TRBD1; size: .; V: TRBV5-1; CDR3: CASSHWDRGDYEQYF; DNA: TGCGCCAGCAGCCACTGGGACAGGGGGGACTACGAGCAGTACTTC
J: TRBJ1-1; D: .; size: few; V: TRBV2; CDR3: CASSESQGAFF; DNA: TGTGCCAGCAGTGAAAGCCAGGGGGCTTTCTTT
J: TRBJ2-3; D: TRBD2; size: .; V: TRBV6-5; CDR3: CASSYFAGGGDTQYF; DNA: TGTGCCAGCAGTTACTTCGCGGGAGGGGGAGATACGCAGTATTTT
J: TRBJ2-5; D: .; size: .; V: TRBV7-9; CDR3: CASSFTSSQGAQYF; DNA: TGTGCCAGCAGCTTTACTAGCAGTCAGGGGGCCCAGTACTTC
J: TRBJ2-1; D: .; size: .; V: TRBV6-6; CDR3: CASHLEWGFNEQFF; DNA: TGTGCCAGCCATCTCGAATGGGGCTTTAATGAGCAGTTCTTC
J: TRBJ2-2; D: TRBD2; size: .; V: TRBV27; CDR3: CASNRGLAYRELFF; DNA: TGTGCCAGCAACCGGGGACTAGCTTACCGGGAGCTGTTTTTT
J: TRBJ1-1; D: .; size: .; V: TRBV28; CDR3: CASSLTYAEAFF; DNA: TGTGCCAGCAGTTTAACCTACGCTGAAGCTTTCTTT
J: TRBJ2-7; D: .; size: once; V: TRBV5-1; CDR3: CASGPGSATYEQYF; DNA: TGCGCCAGCGGACCCGGTAGCGCGACCTACGAGCAGTACTTC
J: TRBJ1-1; D: TRBD1; size: .; V: TRBV27; CDR3: CASSTILDRDMNTEAFF; DNA: TGTGCCAGCAGTACCATTCTGGACAGGGATATGAACACTGAAGCTTTCTTT
J: TRBJ2-2; D: .; size: .; V: TRBV28; CDR3: CASSTGTGELFF; DNA: TGTGCCAGCAGTACCGGTACCGGGGAGCTGTTTTTT
J: TRBJ2-6; D: .; size: .; V: TRBV2; CDR3: CASSDQGLSGANVLTF; DNA: TGTGCCTCGTCTGACCAGGGTCTGTCTGGGGCCAACGTCCTGACTTTC
J: TRBJ2-7; D: .; size: .; V: TRBV23-1; CDR3: CASSRTEIYEQYF; DNA: TGCGCCAGCAGTAGGACAGAGATCTACGAGCAGTACTTC
J: TRBJ2-1; D: .; size: .; V: TRBV28; CDR3: CASSSPGVSGNEQFF; DNA: TGTGCCAGCAGTTCCCCAGGTGTGAGCGGCAATGAGCAGTTCTTC
J: TRBJ2-1; D: TRBD2; size: .; V: TRBV6-4; CDR3: CASSGSSGTYNEQFF; DNA: TGTGCCAGCAGTGGCTCTAGCGGGACCTACAATGAGCAGTTCTTC
J: TRBJ2-5; D: TRBD1; size: .; V: TRBV4-1; CDR3: CASSLTGGAGEETQYF; DNA: TGCGCCAGCAGCCTGACAGGGGGCGCGGGAGAAGAGACCCAGTACTTC
J: TRBJ2-1; D: TRBD2; size: .; V: TRBV13; CDR3: CASTGGGLGYNEQFF; DNA: TGTGCCAGCACCGGGGGGGGACTAGGGTACAATGAGCAGTTCTTC
J: TRBJ1-1; D: TRBD1; size: .; V: TRBV9; CDR3: CASSGGQGLATEAFF; DNA: TGTGCCAGCAGCGGGGGACAGGGGTTAGCGACTGAAGCTTTCTTT
J: TRBJ2-3; D: .; size: .; V: TRBV9; CDR3: CASSVGDSDTDTQYF; DNA: TGTGCCAGCAGCGTTGGAGACAGTGACACAGATACGCAGTATTTT
J: TRBJ1-2; D: .; size: once; V: TRBV9; CDR3: CASSVGGGSFYTF; DNA: TGTGCCAGCAGCGTAGGGGGAGGGTCGTTCTACACCTTC
J: TRBJ1-2; D: TRBD1; size: .; V: TRBV6-5; CDR3: CASSLGTANYGYTF; DNA: TGTGCCAGCAGTCTCGGGACAGCTAACTATGGCTACACCTTC
J: TRBJ1-3; D: .; size: .; V: TRBV10-3; CDR3: CAISFSGNTIYF; DNA: TGTGCCATCTCCTTCTCTGGAAACACCATATATTTT
J: TRBJ2-3; D: .; size: .; V: TRBV7-8; CDR3: CASSLSGPTDTQYF; DNA: TGTGCCAGCAGCTTAAGCGGGCCGACAGATACGCAGTATTTT
J: TRBJ1-3; D: TRBD1; size: .; V: TRBV10-3; CDR3: CAISADREGDTIYF; DNA: TGTGCCATCAGTGCCGACAGGGAAGGGGACACCATATATTTT
J: TRBJ2-2; D: .; size: .; V: TRBV7-6; CDR3: CASSFWQGLTGELFF; DNA: TGTGCCAGCAGCTTTTGGCAGGGATTAACCGGGGAGCTGTTTTTT
J: TRBJ1-2; D: .; size: .; V: TRBV4-1; CDR3: CASSQDLYGYTF; DNA: TGCGCCAGCAGCCAAGATCTTTATGGCTACACCTTC
J: TRBJ2-1; D: .; size: .; V: TRBV9; CDR3: CASSVLSGDDEQFF; DNA: TGTGCCAGCAGCGTACTGTCAGGGGACGATGAGCAGTTCTTC
J: TRBJ2-1; D: TRBD2; size: .; V: TRBV10-3; CDR3: CAISGGSGSDNEQFF; DNA: TGTGCCATCAGCGGGGGTAGCGGGAGTGATAATGAGCAGTTCTTC
J: TRBJ2-5; D: .; size: .; V: TRBV15; CDR3: CATSRDYRVQETQYF; DNA: TGTGCCACCAGCAGAGATTACAGGGTACAAGAGACCCAGTACTTC
J: TRBJ2-3; D: TRBD2; size: .; V: TRBV29-1; CDR3: CSVDGLANSLTDTQYF; DNA: TGCAGCGTCGATGGACTAGCGAACAGCTTAACAGATACGCAGTATTTT
J: TRBJ2-1; D: TRBD2; size: .; V: TRBV6-5; CDR3: CASSSAGGSYNEQFF; DNA: TGTGCCAGCAGTTCCGCGGGGGGATCCTACAATGAGCAGTTCTTC
J: TRBJ2-7; D: .; size: .; V: TRBV7-8; CDR3: CASSLGLHYEQYF; DNA: TGTGCCAGCAGCCTGGGCCTTCACTACGAGCAGTACTTC
J: TRBJ2-7; D: TRBD1; size: .; V: TRBV9; CDR3: CASSKKPTGEYYEQYF; DNA: TGTGCCAGCAGCAAAAAACCGACAGGGGAATACTACGAGCAGTACTTC
J: TRBJ2-7; D: .; size: .; V: TRBV11-2; CDR3: CASSRAMVDEQYF; DNA: TGTGCCAGCAGCCGAGCCATGGTGGACGAGCAGTACTTC